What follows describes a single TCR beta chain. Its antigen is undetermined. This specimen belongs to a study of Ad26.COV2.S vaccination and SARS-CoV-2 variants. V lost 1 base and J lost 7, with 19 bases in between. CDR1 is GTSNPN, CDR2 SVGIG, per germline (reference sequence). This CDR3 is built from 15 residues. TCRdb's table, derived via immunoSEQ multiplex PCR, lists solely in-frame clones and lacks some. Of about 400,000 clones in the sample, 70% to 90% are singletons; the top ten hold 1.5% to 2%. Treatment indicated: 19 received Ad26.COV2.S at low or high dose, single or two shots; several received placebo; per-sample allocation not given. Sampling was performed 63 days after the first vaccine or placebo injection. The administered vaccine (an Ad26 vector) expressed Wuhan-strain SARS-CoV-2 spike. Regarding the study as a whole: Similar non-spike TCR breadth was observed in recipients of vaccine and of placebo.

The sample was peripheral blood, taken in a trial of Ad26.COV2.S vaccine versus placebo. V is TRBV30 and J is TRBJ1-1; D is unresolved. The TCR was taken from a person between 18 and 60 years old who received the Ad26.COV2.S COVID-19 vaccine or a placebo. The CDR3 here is CAWSDGRGSKGEAFF. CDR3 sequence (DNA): TGTGCCTGGAGTGATGGCCGAGGCTCCAAGGGTGAAGCTTTCTTT.